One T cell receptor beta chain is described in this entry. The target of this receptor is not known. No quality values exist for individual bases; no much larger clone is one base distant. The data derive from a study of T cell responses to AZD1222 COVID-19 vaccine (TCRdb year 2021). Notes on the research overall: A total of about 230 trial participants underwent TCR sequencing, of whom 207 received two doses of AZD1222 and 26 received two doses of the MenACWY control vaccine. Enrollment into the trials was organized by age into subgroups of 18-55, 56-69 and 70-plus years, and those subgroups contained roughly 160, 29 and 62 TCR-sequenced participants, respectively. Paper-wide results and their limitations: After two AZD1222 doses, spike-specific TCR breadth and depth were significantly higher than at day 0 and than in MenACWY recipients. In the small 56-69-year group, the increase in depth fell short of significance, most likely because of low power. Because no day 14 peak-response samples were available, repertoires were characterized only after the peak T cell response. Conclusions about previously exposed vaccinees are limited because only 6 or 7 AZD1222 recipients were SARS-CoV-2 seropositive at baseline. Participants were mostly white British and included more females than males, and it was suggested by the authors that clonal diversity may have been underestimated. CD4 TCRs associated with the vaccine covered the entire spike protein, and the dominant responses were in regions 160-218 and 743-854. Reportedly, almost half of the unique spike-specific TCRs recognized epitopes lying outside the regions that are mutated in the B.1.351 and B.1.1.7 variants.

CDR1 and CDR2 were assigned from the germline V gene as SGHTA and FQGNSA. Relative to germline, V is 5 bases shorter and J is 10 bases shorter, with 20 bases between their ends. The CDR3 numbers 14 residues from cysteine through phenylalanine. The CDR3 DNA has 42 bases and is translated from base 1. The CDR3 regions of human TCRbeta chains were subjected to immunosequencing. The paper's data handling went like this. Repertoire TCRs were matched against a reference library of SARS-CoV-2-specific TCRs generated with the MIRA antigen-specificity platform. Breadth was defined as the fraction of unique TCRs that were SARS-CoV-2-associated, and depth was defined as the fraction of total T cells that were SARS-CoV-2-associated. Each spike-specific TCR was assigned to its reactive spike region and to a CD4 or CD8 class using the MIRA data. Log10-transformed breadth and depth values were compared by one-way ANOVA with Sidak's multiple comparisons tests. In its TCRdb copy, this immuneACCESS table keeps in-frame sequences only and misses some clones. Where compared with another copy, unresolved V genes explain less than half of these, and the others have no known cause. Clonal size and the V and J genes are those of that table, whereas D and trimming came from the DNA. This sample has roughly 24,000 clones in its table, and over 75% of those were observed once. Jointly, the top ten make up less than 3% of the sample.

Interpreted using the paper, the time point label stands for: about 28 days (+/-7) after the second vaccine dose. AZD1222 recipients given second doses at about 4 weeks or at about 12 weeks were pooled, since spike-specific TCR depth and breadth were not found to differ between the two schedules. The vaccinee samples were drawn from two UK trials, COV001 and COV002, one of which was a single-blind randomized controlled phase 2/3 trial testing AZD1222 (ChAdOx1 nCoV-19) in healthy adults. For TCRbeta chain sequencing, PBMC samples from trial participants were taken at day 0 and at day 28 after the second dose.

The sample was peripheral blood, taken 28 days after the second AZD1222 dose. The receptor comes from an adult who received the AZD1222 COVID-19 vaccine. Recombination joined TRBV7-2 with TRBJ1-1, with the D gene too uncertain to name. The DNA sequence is TGTGCCAGCAGCCCGGGCCAATCCCTCGAACGAGCTTTCTTT. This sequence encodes CASSPGQSLERAFF.